The rows below give T cell receptor beta chains drawn from one sample of a study of blood T cell repertoires in COVID-19. Using immunoSEQ multiplex PCR, the repertoire was profiled, and TCRdb retains in-frame clones only, with some absent. The sample yields 500,000 or so clones, 75% to 90% seen once. The specimen was PBMCs or T cells enriched from blood (not recorded which). The receptors stem from a woman younger than 35 who had recovered from COVID-19. Each CDR3 is given with its conserved first and last residue. Each record gives: clone size, D gene, V gene, J gene, CDR3 DNA, CDR3 protein. The D gene is left open where the match is weak. Only some rows state a clone size, as once, few, many or a class for expanded clones.

-	-	TRBV15	TRBJ1-4	TGTGCCACCAGCAGAGATTGGCGTCTCGGCGGGAGACTTGCAACTAATGAAAAACTGTTTTTT	CATSRDWRLGGRLATNEKLFF
-	-	TRBV2	TRBJ1-1	TGTGCCAGCAGTGTGGGGCACGGCACTGAAGCTTTCTTT	CASSVGHGTEAFF
-	-	TRBV18	TRBJ1-1	TGTGCCAGCTCACCACAAGGGGGGAACACTGAAGCTTTCTTT	CASSPQGGNTEAFF
-	TRBD2	TRBV5-5	TRBJ2-1	TGTGCCAGCAGCTTGGCCGGACTAGCCGACTCCTACAATGAGCAGTTCTTC	CASSLAGLADSYNEQFF
once	-	TRBV27	TRBJ1-2	TGTGCCAGCAGTCCACCTCAGGGAAGGGGCTACACCTTC	CASSPPQGRGYTF
-	-	TRBV28	TRBJ2-7	TGTGCCAGCAGTTTCGCCCAATCGGTGGACTTC	CASSFAQSVDF
-	TRBD1	TRBV11-2	TRBJ1-1	TGTGCCAGCAGCTTAATTCCCCGGGACAGGAACACTGAAGCTTTCTTT	CASSLIPRDRNTEAFF
-	TRBD1	TRBV19	TRBJ1-1	TGTGCCAGTACCTCGGGACAGCCCTCCTTTAACACTGAAGCTTTCTTT	CASTSGQPSFNTEAFF
-	TRBD2	TRBV19	TRBJ2-1	TGTGCCAGTAGCCCACTAGCGGGGGGGAATGAGCAGTTCTTC	CASSPLAGGNEQFF
-	TRBD1	TRBV4-1	TRBJ2-5	TGCGCCAGCAGCCAATTCCCGGGACAGGGGACCGTCCAGTACTTC	CASSQFPGQGTVQYF
-	-	TRBV28	TRBJ1-5	TGTGCCAGCAGTTTTGACAGGCCCTGGGGCAATCAGCCCCAGCATTTT	CASSFDRPWGNQPQHF
-	-	TRBV27	TRBJ1-5	TGTGCCAGCAGCCAATATGGGCAGGGAATCCCCCAGCATTTT	CASSQYGQGIPQHF
-	-	TRBV2	TRBJ1-3	TGTGCCAGCAGTGACACCAGGGTAAACACCATATATTTT	CASSDTRVNTIYF
-	-	TRBV6-1	TRBJ1-2	TGTGCCAGCAGTGAAGGTAACAGCCTCTATGGCTACACCTTC	CASSEGNSLYGYTF
-	-	TRBV7-2	TRBJ1-1	TGTGCCAGCAGCTTAGAAGGGGTTTTCACTGAAGCTTTCTTT	CASSLEGVFTEAFF
-	TRBD1	TRBV23-1	TRBJ1-6	TGCGCCAGCAGCGCCCTCGCAGGGGGTTGCTCACCCCTCCACTTT	CASSALAGGCSPLHF